Below, one TCR beta chain is given with its context. Its antigen has not been determined. This may come from a read error, since a much larger clone is one base off. Systemically healthy Caucasian individuals from Russia, 35 to 50 in total and aged roughly 6 to 100 years, were included as donors. Each donor gave ten milliliters of peripheral blood, collected into EDTA-treated Vacutainer tubes. PBMCs were isolated by Ficoll-Paque density-gradient centrifugation, with at least 7 million obtained per sample. Total RNA, at least 6 micrograms per sample, was extracted from PBMCs with Trizol reagent. For every donor, flow cytometry on a PBMC aliquot measured the percentage of naive CD45RAhigh/CD27high T cells. The data stem from a study of blood T cells in healthy people across ages (dated by TCRdb to between 2014 and 2017). Regarding the research as a whole: Template switching captured roughly one uniquely barcoded TCR beta cDNA molecule per two T cells in model experiments. Using deep sequencing normalized with unique cDNA molecular identifiers, the study measured how TCR beta repertoire diversity changes with age. The donors were split into four age groups: young (average around 15 years), middle-aged (roughly 39), aged (roughly 60) and long-lived (roughly 88). Two additional independent replicas of 1 million unique cDNA reads from the same blood draw were analyzed for two donors (one aged 18 to 30 and one aged 80 or older). Overall results and qualifications from the work: A strong correlation was found between observed TCR beta diversity and the percentage of naive T cells measured by flow cytometry. Bulk unsorted PBMC profiling prevented conclusive comparison of naive and antigen-experienced compartments. Estimates of total diversity from one million sequenced T cells were regarded as lower bounds and underestimates. Compared with the aged group, the long-lived group had more naive CD4+ T cells, fewer expanded clones and increased TCR diversity, a pattern suggesting age selection. The CMV infection status of donors was not known, potentially confounding age-related changes in expanded clonotypes. As age increased, observed TCR beta diversity per million T cells dropped in a roughly linear way, and a significant reduction was already evident by age 40.

In the germline V gene, CDR1 corresponds to KGHSH and CDR2 to LQKENI. The CDR3 measures 15 amino acids from cysteine to phenylalanine. Only CDR3 DNA remains: 45 bases, in frame from the first base. Trimming takes 3 bases from V and 10 bases from J, and the germline ends sit 19 bases apart. Libraries were built with 5' RACE. The data were produced on an Illumina HiSeq 2500. A second PCR of about 6 to 12 cycles was performed with a sample-barcoded 5' primer and a J-beta primer mix. A template-switch 5' adaptor carrying 12 random nucleotides introduced a unique molecular identifier onto each TCR beta cDNA molecule. Each sample yielded at least 2.5 million CDR3-containing paired-end reads. First-strand cDNA was synthesized from all RNA with the Mint cDNA synthesis kit, primed by a TRBC-specific oligonucleotide. All cDNA was treated with uracil-DNA glycosylase and then went through a first 18-cycle PCR with the universal primers M1SS and BC2_uni_R. From the authors' description of their analysis: Each sample was normalized by randomly selecting 1 million high-quality reads, each carrying a distinct molecular identifier. Reads with shared molecular identifiers were discarded instead of being binned into consensus sequences. MiTCR, run with a Q25 quality threshold and the strictest error-elimination algorithm, handled CDR3 identification, clonotype clustering and error correction. A nonparametric unseen species model with Euler transformation was used to estimate a lower bound on total TCR beta diversity. TCRdb trimmed public reads at Q25 via fastp, called clones via MiXCR and kept in-frame beta chains. CDR3 protein duplicates are merged, each entry listing the most common genes and DNA. Clone size and V and J calls follow TCRdb, not the original study. The sample data list about 840,000 distinct CDR3 sequences, and approximately 32% of these were observed just once. 10% of the sample is held by the ten biggest clonotypes.

These data also featured in a second study, about T cells of mothers and their children. The second paper states: Nine systemically healthy Caucasian individuals, comprising three mothers and their six children, were included as donors. cDNA synthesis consumed the entire amount of extracted RNA, loaded at approximately 1.6 ug RNA in each 15 ul reaction. In the second PCR, the M1S primer introduced both the sample barcodes and 2-4 random nucleotides. More than 9 million TCR beta CDR3 reads were obtained from each mother, and some 3 million reads were obtained from each child. Thymic selection similarly shapes TCR recombination output in related and unrelated pairs, with minor effect from inherited differences. Normalized repertoire overlap was always slightly but never significantly higher in related than unrelated mother-child pairs. With a sensitivity of approximately 100 clones per million clonotypes, no persistent microchimeric T cell clones were detected. The study used deep NGS to compare TCR beta repertoires of mothers and children, seeking features distinguishing related mother-child pairs from unrelated individuals. The mean age was roughly 44 +/- 4 years for the mothers and approximately 11 +/- 4 years for the children. After adapter ligation was performed with NEBNext reagents, the libraries were sequenced on an Illumina HiSeq 2000 with 100+100 nt paired-end reads. To avoid cross-contamination, the mother libraries and the child libraries were prepared a month apart and sequenced in separate runs. For each donor, somewhere between 500,000 and 2,000,000 distinct TCR beta clonotypes were identified. Naive TCR beta clonotypes were estimated from low-frequency clonotypes matched to each donor's FACS-determined naive share, without sorting.

The receptor comes from a woman in her forties in good health. Sample: blood. Recombination joined TRBV18 with TRBJ2-1, with no confident D gene call. DNA sequence: TGTGCCAGCTCACCCGCGTCCAAAGCCCCACTCGAGCAGTTCTTC. The encoded protein is CASSPASKAPLEQFF.